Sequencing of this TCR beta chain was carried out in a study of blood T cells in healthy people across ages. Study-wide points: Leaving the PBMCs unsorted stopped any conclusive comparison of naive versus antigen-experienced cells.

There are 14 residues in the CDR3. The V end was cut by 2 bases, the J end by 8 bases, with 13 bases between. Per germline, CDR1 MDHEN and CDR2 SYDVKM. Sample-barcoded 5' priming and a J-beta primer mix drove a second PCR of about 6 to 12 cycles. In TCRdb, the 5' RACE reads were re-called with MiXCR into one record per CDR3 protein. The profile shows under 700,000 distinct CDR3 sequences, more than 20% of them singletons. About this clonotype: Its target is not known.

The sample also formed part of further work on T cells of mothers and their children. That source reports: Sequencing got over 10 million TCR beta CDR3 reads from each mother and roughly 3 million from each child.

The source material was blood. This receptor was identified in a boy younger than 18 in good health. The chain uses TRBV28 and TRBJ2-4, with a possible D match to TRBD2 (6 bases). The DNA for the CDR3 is TGTGCCAGCAGTTTAGTTAACGGAGGGGACATTCAGTACTTC. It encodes CASSLVNGGDIQYF.